This T cell receptor beta chain was obtained from a study of beta chain features in type 1 diabetes. As regards this clone: Its target is unknown.

The length of the CDR3 is 16 residues. The J segment lost 2 bases and the V segment lost 2 bases, leaving 6 bases of the junction unmatched. Germline V gene data show CDR1 as SGDLS and CDR2 as YYNGEE. Overall study results and limits: Moderate but significant shortening of TCRB CDR3s was recorded in all four CD4+ subsets from Type 1 diabetes patients.

Expressed TCRB transcripts were sequenced, since all the RNA that had been isolated was reverse transcribed. Profiling relied on immunoSEQ multiplex PCR, and the TCRdb table lists in-frame clones only, not all of them. The data contain over 200,000 clones, under 13% of them singletons. The chain carries TRBV9 and TRBJ2-3, with TRBD2 matching over 9 bases. Sample: naive CD4+ T cells from blood. The TCR sequence derives from a man aged 25-45 years with type 1 diabetes. Here the CDR3 reads CASSVLAGENTDTQYF. The CDR3, as DNA: TGTGCCAGCAGCGTGTTAGCGGGGGAAAACACAGATACGCAGTATTTT.